This T cell receptor beta chain was documented in a study of response to subunit inactivated influenza vaccine (dated by TCRdb to 2017 to 2018). The study in broad terms: Deep quantitative T cell receptor repertoire profiling was used in the study to track responses to a trivalent subunit inactivated influenza vaccine. Paper-wide results and their limitations: It was suggested by the authors that each seasonal influenza vaccination may recruit only a limited number of new T cells.

Library generation was performed with RT-PCR. TCRdb lists the instrument as Illumina HiSeq 2500. TCRdb's own reprocessing of the public reads used fastp at Q25 and MiXCR and kept productive beta chains. Rows are combined by CDR3 protein, so each entry shows the most common genes and DNA. This sample has about 240,000 distinct CDR3 sequences in its table, and 12% of those were observed once. The leading ten clones occupy over 6.5% of the sample. This clonotype was counted between two and nine times. The clone's antigen remains unknown. Within one base of it there is no much larger clone, and no base qualities were kept. Per the germline V gene, MNHEY is the CDR1 and SVGEGT is the CDR2. V lost 5 bases and J lost 7 bases, and the count of bases not matched to a germline gene is 7. Spanning cysteine to phenylalanine, the CDR3 consists of 14 amino acids. The kept DNA is CDR3 alone, 42 bases in frame from the first base.

The sequence links TRBV6-2 or TRBV6-3 to TRBJ2-1; 8 of the junction bases match TRBD2. This specimen consisted of non-naive T cells sorted from PBMCs, obtained 14 days before vaccination. The sample's cell subset or site label is to be understood as: memory T cell fraction. The receptor comes from a middle-aged man who received an inactivated influenza vaccine. Donor details come from another sample of the same person, matched by shared clones. The DNA sequence is as follows: TGTGCCAGCAGTCGGGGGGGCGTCTCAAATGAGCAGTTCTTC. This encodes CASSRGGVSNEQFF.